What follows are 32 T cell receptor beta chains derived from one specimen sequenced in a study of spatial heterogeneity in lung cancer. Study findings and constraints: Expanded alpha and beta TCR counts within tumors tracked tumor mutation counts.

Documented time point: sample taken at primary tumor resection. TCRdb passed the 5' RACE reads through MiXCR, listing each CDR3 protein once. The repertoire holds over 950 distinct CDR3 sequences, approximately 16% seen once, with approximately 13% in the top ten. Antigens of these TCRs are unknown. Specimen: lung tumor tissue, collected at surgery. The receptors were sampled from a female donor with early-stage non-small cell lung cancer.

As for this clonotype: The library was prepared for alpha chains; this beta chain is a stray read, so its frequency means little. The chain links TRBV20-1 to TRBJ2-3; a possible D gene is TRBD2 (8 bases). The CDR3 has 18 amino acids. Germline-derived CDR1 and CDR2 are DFQATT and SNEGSKA (reference sequence). Trimming removed 1 base at V and 2 bases at J, with 22 bases between. The DNA for the CDR3 is TGCAGTGCTAGAGGGAACACAGGGGTAGCGGGGCCCACAGATACGCAGTATTTT. Its translation is CSARGNTGVAGPTDTQYF.

Comments on this clonotype: Being off target in a library aimed at alpha chains, this beta chain has a size of little meaning. This chain connects TRBV18 to TRBJ2-5, with 7 nucleotides matching TRBD1. Per the germline V gene, CDR1 is KGHSH and CDR2 is LQKENI. CDR3 size: 15 residues. The junction had 6 bases not matched to a gene; V was cut back by 3 bases and J by 2 bases. The CDR3 here is CASSPTPTGQETQYF. The CDR3 DNA reads TGTGCCAGCTCACCCACTCCGACAGGGCAAGAGACCCAGTACTTC.

Comments on this clonotype: A library made for alpha chains picked up this beta chain off target, so its size means little. The V and J genes are TRBV28 and TRBJ2-6, with D possibly being TRBD1 (6 bases). V was pared by 6 bases and J by 0 bases, with 6 bases between. Germline V gene data show CDR1 as MDHEN and CDR2 as SYDVKM. There are 14 residues in the CDR3. The CDR3 DNA sequence: TGTGCCAGCAGGGACAGCTCTGGGGCCAACGTCCTGACTTTC. The encoded protein is CASRDSSGANVLTF. Looking up the rest from reference TRBV28 and TRBJ2-6 gives the full variable domain: DVKVTQSSRYLVKRTGEKVFLECVQDMDHENMFWYRQDPGLGLRLIYFSYDVKMKEKGDIPEGYSVSREKKERFSLILESASTNQTSMYLCASRDSSGANVLTFGAGSRLTVL.

This clonotype was recorded a few times. The library was built for alpha chains, so this beta chain is an off-target read and its size means little. The J gene is TRBJ2-1, the V gene TRBV20-1; possibly TRBD1 or TRBD2 for D (5 bases each). CDR3 size: 13 residues. The V end was cut by 7 bases, the J end by 8 bases, with 18 bases between. Germline V gives CDR1 DFQATT, CDR2 SNEGSKA (reference sequence). This chain's CDR3 is CSGRRLGGDEQFF. The CDR3 DNA is TGCAGTGGAAGACGGCTTGGGGGTGATGAGCAGTTCTTC.

By share, this clonotype ranks as large. This beta chain is an off-target read within a library intended for alpha chains, so its frequency means little. The gene calls are TRBV5-1 and TRBJ2-3, with 13 bases that match TRBD2. The CDR3 runs to 21 residues. Germline CDR1 SGHRS, CDR2 YFSETQ. V shed 4 bases, J shed 1 base, and the junction held 18 bases outside the gene matches. This chain's CDR3 is CASSEDWTSGGLVPGTDTQYF. For the CDR3, the DNA is TGCGCCAGCAGCGAGGATTGGACTAGCGGGGGCCTAGTTCCGGGCACAGATACGCAGTATTTT.

This clonotype appeared a few times. Being off target in a library aimed at alpha chains, this beta chain has a size of little meaning. V and J are TRBV10-3 and TRBJ2-3, with D possibly TRBD2 on 6 matching bases. The CDR3 contains 14 residues. V was cut by 10 bases and J by 0 bases, with 14 bases left in between. The germline CDR1 and CDR2 sequences are ENHRY and SYGVKD. The CDR3 nucleotides are TGTGCCACCACAGCGGGTACTAGCACAGATACGCAGTATTTT. Translating gives CATTAGTSTDTQYF.

This clonotype was detected only a few times. This beta chain turned up in a library designed for alpha chains; as an off-target read, its abundance says little. This chain joins TRBV20-1 and TRBJ1-5, with 9 positions matching TRBD1. After removal of 3 bases from V and 0 bases from J, the junction contained 3 bases not matched to a gene. The CDR3 covers 15 residues. CDR1 is DFQATT and CDR2 is SNEGSKA in the germline V gene (reference sequence). The CDR3 spells CSARGQGHSNQPQHF. The DNA of the CDR3 is TGCAGTGCTAGGGGACAGGGACATAGCAATCAGCCCCAGCATTTT.

This clonotype was counted between two and nine times. The library was designed around alpha chains, so this beta chain is a stray read whose abundance carries little weight. The J gene is TRBJ2-1, the V gene TRBV20-1; 7 bases line up with TRBD1. CDR3 size: 12 residues. V shed 4 bases and J 6 bases; nucleotides not matched to a gene: 3. CDR1 and CDR2 from the germline V gene are DFQATT and SNEGSKA (reference sequence). As DNA, the CDR3 is TGCAGTGCTAAGGGACAGTTCAATGAGCAGTTCTTC. This codes for CSAKGQFNEQFF.

This clonotype is judged large. This beta chain slipped into a library made for alpha chains as a stray read, so its size is not meaningful. The chain carries TRBV20-1 and TRBJ2-1; the D gene is possibly TRBD2 (5 bases). The V gene lost 6 bases and the J gene lost 7 bases, with 16 bases spanning the gap. Germline-derived CDR1 and CDR2 are DFQATT and SNEGSKA (reference sequence). This CDR3 contains 13 residues. The CDR3 nucleotides read TGCAGTGCCCAGCGGCTAGTGGGTAATGAGCAGTTCTTC. It codes for CSAQRLVGNEQFF.

This clonotype was recorded only once. The size of this beta chain means little, since it is a stray read in a library made for alpha chains. The J gene is TRBJ2-6, the V gene TRBV28; D is undetermined. From germline, CDR1 is MDHEN and CDR2 SYDVKM. With 7 bases removed from V and 1 base from J, the gap between germline ends came to 14 bases. The CDR3 extends over 16 amino acids. The DNA of the CDR3 is TGTGCCAGCACTATCCCGGGTGCGTCTGGGGCCAACGTCCTGACTTTC. Amino acid sequence: CASTIPGASGANVLTF.

By sample fraction, this clonotype is large. As an off-target read in a library built for alpha chains, this beta chain has a frequency of little significance. The V gene is TRBV4-3, the J gene TRBJ2-2, with TRBD1 matching over 7 bases. In germline, CDR1 is LGHNA, CDR2 YSLEER. Trimming took 7 bases from V and 3 from J; bases not matched to a gene: 5. The CDR3 totals 14 residues. The CDR3 DNA is TGCGCCAGCAAGGGGGCGCAGGACACCGGGGAGCTGTTTTTT. Encoded protein: CASKGAQDTGELFF.

Details on this clonotype: An end of the junction differs from the germline gene, which may be a read error. The size of this beta chain means little, since it is a stray read in a library made for alpha chains. This chain links TRBV29-1 with TRBJ2-1, with 7 bases matching TRBD2. Germline CDR1 SQVTM, CDR2 ANQGSEA. The CDR3 runs 17 residues. The chain's CDR3 is CSVTPRVAGFYYNEQSF. In nucleotides, the CDR3 is TGCAGCGTTACCCCCCGCGTAGCGGGTTTTTACTACAATGAGCAGTCCTTC.

This clonotype was seen a few times. This beta chain appears as a stray read in a library generated for alpha chains; its size is not informative. J is TRBJ2-7 and V is TRBV27; 10 bases fit TRBD2. The junction had 9 bases not matched to a gene; V was cut back by 5 bases and J by 2 bases. This CDR3 has 16 amino acids. The germline gives CDR1 MNHEY, CDR2 SMNVEV (reference sequence). This CDR3 is CASSILAGGTTYEQYF. For the CDR3, the DNA is TGTGCCAGCAGTATCTTAGCGGGAGGTACAACCTACGAGCAGTACTTC.

This clonotype was observed a few times. This beta chain is an off-target read within a library intended for alpha chains, so its frequency means little. CDR3 in DNA: TGCAGCGTTGATGGCTTAACAGGGGCGACCTACAATGAGCAGTTCTTC. It translates to CSVDGLTGATYNEQFF. The chain couples TRBV29-1 to TRBJ2-1; 7 bases are a match to TRBD1. With V trimmed by 3 bases and J by 2 bases, 10 bases remained unmatched. The germline V gene has CDR1 SQVTM and CDR2 ANQGSEA. The CDR3 covers 16 residues.

This clonotype is deemed medium-sized (0.01 to 0.1%). This beta chain turned up in a library designed for alpha chains; as an off-target read, its abundance says little. This chain joins TRBV5-1 and TRBJ2-5, with 7 bases matching TRBD1. The J segment lost 5 bases and the V segment lost 4 bases, leaving 8 bases of the junction unmatched. Germline V gene lookup returns CDR1 SGHRS and CDR2 YFSETQ. The CDR3 loop spans 14 amino acids. DNA for the CDR3: TGCGCCAGCAGCACGGGGAACAGGGGTGAGACCCAGTACTTC. Its translation is CASSTGNRGETQYF.

Worth noting for this clonotype: Because the library targeted alpha chains, this beta chain is an off-target read whose size means little. This sequence joins TRBV12-3 or TRBV12-4 and TRBJ2-5; perhaps TRBD1 as D (6 bases). The CDR3 runs to 16 residues. V lost 5 bases to trimming and J lost 7 bases, with 23 bases between them. The CDR3 DNA follows: TGTGCCAGCAGTCCCTCCGATGGGGGCCCCATGAGGACCCAGTACTTC. Amino acid sequence: CASSPSDGGPMRTQYF.

In this sample, this clonotype is large (0.1 to 1%). This beta chain is an off-target read within a library intended for alpha chains, so its frequency means little. The chain employs TRBV12-3 or TRBV12-4 and TRBJ2-3; 11 positions match TRBD2. V trimming: 2 bases; J trimming: 0 bases; junction bases outside the gene matches: 1. The CDR3 spans 16 residues. CDR3 coding DNA: TGTGCCAGCAGTTTAATAGCGGGAGGGAGCACAGATACGCAGTATTTT. Protein sequence: CASSLIAGGSTDTQYF.

Note on this clonotype: With the library built for alpha chains, this beta chain is off target and its frequency is not meaningful. DNA of the CDR3: TGTGCCAGTAGTAGACTAGCGGGGATAGTAACCGGGGAGCTGTTTTTT. The encoded protein is CASSRLAGIVTGELFF. This chain connects TRBV19 to TRBJ2-2; 11 nucleotides match TRBD2. CDR3 length: 16 amino acids. Germline-derived CDR1 and CDR2 are LNHDA and SQIVND (reference sequence). V lost 4 bases and J lost 5; bases outside the gene matches: 6.

Comment on this clonotype: Since it is a stray read in a library aimed at alpha chains, this beta chain has a size that is not meaningful. The V and J genes are TRBV6-2 or TRBV6-3 and TRBJ2-2, with 9 bases that match TRBD1. This CDR3 is 16 amino acids long. V trimming: 7 bases; J trimming: 6 bases; junction bases outside the gene matches: 12. Germline CDR1 reads MNHEY; CDR2 reads SVGEGT. CDR3 region: CASTPSGTGLPGELFF. As DNA, the CDR3 is TGTGCCAGCACCCCTTCCGGGACAGGGCTCCCCGGGGAGCTGTTTTTT.

As concerns this clonotype: With the library built for alpha chains, this beta chain is off target and its frequency is not meaningful. This chain links TRBV6-5 with TRBJ2-5; D is ambiguous. The germline V gene has CDR1 MNHEY and CDR2 SVGAGI. CDR3 length equals 11 residues. Trimming removed 2 bases from V and 6 bases from J, with 4 bases in between. CDR3 DNA sequence: TGTGCCAGCAGTTACATACAGACCCAGTACTTC. Translation: CASSYIQTQYF.

About this clonotype: Given a much more abundant clone one base away, this may be a read error. The CDR3 does not end in the conserved phenylalanine or tryptophan, so this is likely a read error. The library was prepared for alpha chains; this beta chain is a stray read, so its frequency means little. CDR3 sequence (DNA): TGTGCCAGCTCACCGGGGGGAAGCACAGATACGCAGTATCTT. As protein: CASSPGGSTDTQYL. V is TRBV18 and J is TRBJ2-3; possibly TRBD2 for D (6 bases). Between the trimmed V and J ends, which lost 3 bases and 0 bases, there was a span of 7 bases. The CDR3 covers 14 residues. Germline assignment: CDR1 KGHSH and CDR2 LQKENI.

To note about this clonotype: For a library built for alpha chains, this beta chain is a stray read; little rests on its size. The gene calls are TRBV29-1 and TRBJ2-1; perhaps TRBD1 as D (6 bases). Germline values: CDR1 SQVTM, CDR2 ANQGSEA. The CDR3 runs to 17 residues. Trimming took 4 bases from V and 1 from J, leaving 20 bases between them. The CDR3 region is CSVVLRTQGSSYNEQFF. The CDR3 nucleotides read TGCAGCGTTGTCCTCCGAACCCAGGGGAGTTCCTACAATGAGCAGTTCTTC.

By share, this clonotype counts as medium-sized. Since the library was made to target alpha chains, this beta chain is a stray read and its abundance is not meaningful. The rearrangement links TRBV7-2 to TRBJ2-7; no clear D gene. CDR3 length equals 13 residues. Germline CDR1 and CDR2: SGHTA and FQGNSA. Trimming removed 7 bases at V and 0 bases at J, with 10 bases between. The CDR3 loop is CASKTPSSYEQYF. The CDR3 DNA sequence: TGTGCCAGCAAGACACCAAGCTCCTACGAGCAGTACTTC.

By frequency in the sample, this clonotype is medium-sized. For a library built for alpha chains, this beta chain is a stray read; little rests on its size. The chain recombines TRBV10-3 with TRBJ2-1, with D unclear. The ends were cut back, 3 bases at V and 13 bases at J, with 10 bases in the middle. The germline V gene has CDR1 ENHRY and CDR2 SYGVKD. This CDR3 contains 11 residues. CDR3 loop: CAISDPPLQFF. Here the CDR3 DNA reads TGTGCCATCAGTGATCCCCCCCTCCAGTTCTTC.

By share of the sample, this clonotype is large. With the library built for alpha chains, this beta chain is off target and its frequency is not meaningful. CDR3 coding DNA: TGTGCCAGCAGTGAACAGATACAAGAGACCCAGTACTTC. It encodes CASSEQIQETQYF. The chain has TRBV2 and TRBJ2-5; no definite D call. V was clipped by 2 bases and J by 2 bases, with 6 bases between them. The CDR3 is 13 residues long. From germline, CDR1 is SNHLY and CDR2 FYNNEI.

By share of the sample, this clonotype is large. Because the library targeted alpha chains, this beta chain is an off-target read whose size means little. The J gene is TRBJ2-1, the V gene TRBV27; 10 nucleotides align to TRBD1. The CDR3 extends over 16 amino acids. V trimming: 7 bases; J trimming: 6 bases; junction bases outside the gene matches: 12. CDR1 and CDR2 from the germline V gene are MNHEY and SMNVEV (reference sequence). The DNA for the CDR3 is TGTGCCAGCACGCCAACTCCGGGACAGGGGCGCAATGAGCAGTTCTTC. It codes for CASTPTPGQGRNEQFF.

About this clonotype: Because this beta chain is a stray read in a library intended to capture alpha chains, its abundance should not be given much weight. The genes are TRBV5-6 and TRBJ2-3; 8 bases fit TRBD2. The germline V gene has CDR1 SGHDT and CDR2 YYEEEE. Losses at the gene ends were 2 bases for V and 1 base for J; bases not matched to a gene: 6. This CDR3 is built from 16 residues. The CDR3 region is CASSFIAGPGTDTQYF. The CDR3 DNA is TGTGCCAGCAGCTTCATAGCGGGGCCGGGCACAGATACGCAGTATTTT.

This clonotype was seen a few times. This beta chain is off target for a library built for alpha chains, so its abundance means little. The chain links TRBV6-2 or TRBV6-3 to TRBJ2-7, with 8 bases matching TRBD1. Germline V gene data show CDR1 as MNHEY and CDR2 as SVGEGT. The V segment lost 6 bases and the J segment 1 base; nucleotides outside the gene matches: 11. The CDR3 is made up of 16 amino acids. The CDR3 coding sequence is TGTGCCAGCAGACCGACCGGGACAGGCCAATCCTACGAGCAGTACGTC. As protein: CASRPTGTGQSYEQYV.

In its sample, this clonotype ranks as large (0.1 to 1%). This beta chain slipped into a library made for alpha chains as a stray read, so its size is not meaningful. The rearrangement links TRBV20-1 to TRBJ2-1, with D possibly being TRBD2 (7 bases). Germline CDR1 DFQATT, CDR2 SNEGSKA (reference sequence). V lost 5 bases to trimming and J lost 6 bases, with 20 bases between them. This CDR3 region has 15 residues. CDR3 protein: CSAPMGGGIVNEQFF. As DNA, the CDR3 is TGCAGTGCTCCCATGGGGGGGGGCATAGTCAATGAGCAGTTCTTC.

Worth noting for this clonotype: The library was prepared for alpha chains; this beta chain is a stray read, so its frequency means little. This chain uses TRBV10-3 with TRBJ2-3, with a tentative D call TRBD1 (6 bases). V gave up 3 bases and J gave up 0 bases, with 22 bases separating them. This CDR3 contains 19 residues. Germline CDR1 is ENHRY and CDR2 is SYGVKD. The CDR3 sequence is CAISDILLTGQYSTDTQYF. CDR3 DNA: TGTGCCATCAGTGATATCCTCCTGACAGGACAATATAGCACAGATACGCAGTATTTT.

A few counts support this clonotype. Because this beta chain is a stray read in a library intended to capture alpha chains, its abundance should not be given much weight. The chain is built from TRBV29-1 and TRBJ2-3; D might be TRBD1 (6 bases). Germline CDR1 SQVTM, CDR2 ANQGSEA. This CDR3 spans 11 amino acids. V lost 7 bases, J lost 3 bases, and 8 bases lay in between. CDR3 residues: CSGQGTDTQYF. In nucleotides, the CDR3 is TGCAGCGGGCAGGGGACAGATACGCAGTATTTT.

In its sample, this clonotype is medium-sized. This beta chain lies outside the target of a library built for alpha chains; its clone size means little. The CDR3 here is CASSSVAGTEAFF. The CDR3, as DNA: TGTGCCAGCAGCTCTGTAGCGGGGACTGAAGCTTTCTTT. The J gene is TRBJ1-1, the V gene TRBV7-2, with unresolved D. The V and J ends lost 4 bases and 5 bases respectively, with 11 bases between them. The CDR3 covers 13 residues. Germline CDR1 and CDR2: SGHTA and FQGNSA.